This T cell receptor beta chain was retrieved from a study of T cell responses to AZD1222 COVID-19 vaccine. Study-level findings and limits: Every sample of the repertoires postdated the peak T cell response. The span of vaccine-associated CD4 TCRs extended across spike, with dominance at 160-218 and 743-854.

Comments on this clone: Antigen unknown.

The CDR3 is 15 amino acids. In germline, CDR1 is SGHVS, CDR2 FNYEAQ. Trimming shortened V by 1 base and J by 7 bases, and 14 bases separated the two germline ends. The method was immunoSEQ multiplex PCR; TCRdb's version includes in-frame clones alone and lacks a portion of them. Of around 250,000 clones in the sample, 85% to 95% were seen once. The starting material was peripheral blood, obtained on day 0 of AZD1222 vaccination. The genes are TRBV7-6 and TRBJ2-1; possibly TRBD2 for D (7 bases). The receptor was isolated from an adult in good health. CDR3 region: CASSLDGGLGNEQFF. The CDR3 DNA follows: TGTGCCAGCAGCTTAGACGGGGGGCTTGGAAATGAGCAGTTCTTC.